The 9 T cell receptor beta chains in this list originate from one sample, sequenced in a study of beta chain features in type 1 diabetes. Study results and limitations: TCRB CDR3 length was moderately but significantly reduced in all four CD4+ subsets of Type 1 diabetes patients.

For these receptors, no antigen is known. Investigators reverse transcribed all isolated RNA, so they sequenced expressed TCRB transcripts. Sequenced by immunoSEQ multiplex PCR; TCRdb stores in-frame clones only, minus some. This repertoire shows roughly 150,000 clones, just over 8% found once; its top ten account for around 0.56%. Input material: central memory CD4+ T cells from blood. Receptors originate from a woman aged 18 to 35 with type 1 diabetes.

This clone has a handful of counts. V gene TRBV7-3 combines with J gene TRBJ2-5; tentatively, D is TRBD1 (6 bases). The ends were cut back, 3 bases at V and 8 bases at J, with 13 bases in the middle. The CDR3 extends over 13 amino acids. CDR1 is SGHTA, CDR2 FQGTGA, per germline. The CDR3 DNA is TGTGCCAGCAGCTTTGGCGTGGGGGCAACCCAGTACTTC. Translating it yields CASSFGVGATQYF.

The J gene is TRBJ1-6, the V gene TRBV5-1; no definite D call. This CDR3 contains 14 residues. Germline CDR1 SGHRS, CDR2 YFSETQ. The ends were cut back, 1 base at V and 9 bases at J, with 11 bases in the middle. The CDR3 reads CASSLPSSGSPLHF. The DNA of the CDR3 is TGCGCCAGCAGCTTGCCCTCTTCGGGTTCACCCCTCCACTTT.

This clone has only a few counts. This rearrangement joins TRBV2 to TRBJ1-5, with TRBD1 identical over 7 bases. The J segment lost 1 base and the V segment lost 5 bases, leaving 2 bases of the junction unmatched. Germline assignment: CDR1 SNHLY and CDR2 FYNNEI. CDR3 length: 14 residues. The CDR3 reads CASSPGQSNQPQHF. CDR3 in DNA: TGTGCCAGCAGTCCGGGACAGAGCAATCAGCCCCAGCATTTT.

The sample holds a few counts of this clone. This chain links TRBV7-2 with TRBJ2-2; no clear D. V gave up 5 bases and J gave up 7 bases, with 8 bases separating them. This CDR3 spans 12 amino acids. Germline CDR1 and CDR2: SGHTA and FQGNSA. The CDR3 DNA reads TGTGCCAGCAGCCGAGAGCGCGGGGAGCTGTTTTTT. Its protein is CASSRERGELFF.

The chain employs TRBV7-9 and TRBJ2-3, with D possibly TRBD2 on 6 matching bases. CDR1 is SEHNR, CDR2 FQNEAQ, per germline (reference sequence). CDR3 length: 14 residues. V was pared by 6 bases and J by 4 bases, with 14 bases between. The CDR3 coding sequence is TGTGCCAGCAGGGTCGGGAGTCCCCCAGATACGCAGTATTTT. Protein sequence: CASRVGSPPDTQYF.

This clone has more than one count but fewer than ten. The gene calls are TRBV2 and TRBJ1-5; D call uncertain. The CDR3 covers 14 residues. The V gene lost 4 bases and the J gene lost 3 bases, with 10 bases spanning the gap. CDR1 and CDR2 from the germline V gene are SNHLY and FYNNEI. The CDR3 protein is CASSGDTVNQPQHF. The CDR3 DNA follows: TGTGCCAGCAGTGGAGACACAGTCAATCAGCCCCAGCATTTT.

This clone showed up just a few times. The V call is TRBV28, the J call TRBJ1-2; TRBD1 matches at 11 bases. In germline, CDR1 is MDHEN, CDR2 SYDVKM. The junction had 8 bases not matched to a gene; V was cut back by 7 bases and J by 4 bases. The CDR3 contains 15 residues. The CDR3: CASTGQGAGIYGYTF. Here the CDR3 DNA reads TGTGCCAGCACCGGACAGGGGGCTGGTATCTATGGCTACACCTTC.

The CDR3 sequence: CAISESLAGGTGELFF. The CDR3 bases are TGTGCCATCAGTGAGTCCCTAGCGGGAGGGACCGGGGAGCTGTTTTTT. V is TRBV10-3 and J is TRBJ2-2; TRBD2 agrees at 12 bases. The germline CDR1 and CDR2 sequences are ENHRY and SYGVKD. Unmatched junction bases numbered 1, after V lost 0 bases and J lost 5 bases. The CDR3 length is 16 residues.

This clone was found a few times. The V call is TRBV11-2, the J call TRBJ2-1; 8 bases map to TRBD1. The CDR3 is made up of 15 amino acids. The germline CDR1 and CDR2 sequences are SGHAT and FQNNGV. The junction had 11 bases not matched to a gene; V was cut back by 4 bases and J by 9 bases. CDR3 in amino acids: CASSYGDRQGSEQFF. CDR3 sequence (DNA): TGTGCCAGCAGCTACGGGGACAGGCAAGGGAGTGAGCAGTTCTTC.